These 20 T cell receptor beta chains were sequenced from one sample in a study of prognosis after radiotherapy for stage I lung cancer listed by TCRdb under 2021. These reads were obtained on an Illumina HiSeq 3000. The TCR beta CDR3 region was amplified from genomic DNA by two rounds of multiplex PCR. The first PCR round used primers specific to each TRBV and TRBJ gene, and the primer sequences were filed in Chinese patent CN105087789A. TCRdb passed the public sequencing reads through fastp at Q25 and MiXCR, retaining productive beta sequences. A single entry per CDR3 protein holds the most common genes and DNA from its merged rows. Within this sample are about 35,000 distinct CDR3 sequences, with 32% of them counted one time only. The ten largest make up 25% to 30% of the sample. This material consisted of PBMCs, taken before or after stereotactic body radiation therapy (not recorded which). Source of these receptors: a donor of 50 years or more with non-small cell lung cancer.

This clonotype was detected many times. V gene TRBV7-6 combines with J gene TRBJ2-1, with TRBD1 matching over 9 bases. The CDR3 loop spans 15 amino acids. Germline V lookup: CDR1 SGHVS, CDR2 FNYEAQ. J was trimmed by 3 bases and V by 5 bases; bases with no gene match: 5. The CDR3 DNA is TGTGCCAGCAGCCGGGGGACAGGGCGCTACAATGAGCAGTTCTTC. Encoded protein: CASSRGTGRYNEQFF.

This clonotype is medium-sized in the sample. The chain joins TRBV6-2 or TRBV6-3 to TRBJ1-5; weak D call: TRBD1 (5 bases). The CDR3 is 15 residues long. Germline loops: CDR1 MNHEY, CDR2 SVGEGT. V lost 6 bases and J lost 0, with 12 bases in between. CDR3 region: CASRPTGDSNQPQHF. The CDR3 DNA reads TGTGCCAGCAGACCTACAGGCGATAGCAATCAGCCCCAGCATTTT.

Comment on this clonotype: A single base is all that separates this from a far larger clone, so a read error is likely. The chain joins TRBV6-2 or TRBV6-3 to TRBJ2-5; D call uncertain. The germline V and J ends were trimmed by 8 bases and 3 bases, with 19 bases remaining between them. The V gene's germline CDR1 is MNHEY and CDR2 SVGEGT. The CDR3 contains 15 residues. CDR3 in amino acids: CASGWPPGREETQYF. The CDR3 DNA is TGTGCCAGCGGCTGGCCCCCCGGTCGGGAAGAGACCCAGTACTTC.

The chain is built from TRBV28 and TRBJ1-2; no clear D. Germline loops: CDR1 MDHEN, CDR2 SYDVKM. Trimming shortened V by 4 bases and J by 7 bases, and 13 bases separated the two germline ends. This CDR3 spans 13 amino acids. The CDR3 region has the DNA TGTGCCAGCAGTTCTCCTTCCCGTCTTGGCTACACCTTC. Amino acid sequence: CASSSPSRLGYTF.

A remark on this clonotype: One base separates it from a far larger clone, so it is likely a read error. The chain uses TRBV6-2 or TRBV6-3 and TRBJ2-3; D remains ambiguous. V was clipped by 5 bases and J by 7 bases, with 13 bases between them. The germline CDR1 and CDR2 sequences are MNHEY and SVGEGT. The CDR3 runs 13 residues. The CDR3 bases are TGTGCCAGCAGTGAGAATCCTGCGTATACGCAGTATTTT. This codes for CASSENPAYTQYF.

Comment on this clonotype: The likely explanation is a read error, given a far larger clone one base away. The chain combines TRBV6-9 with TRBJ1-1; TRBD1 matches at 9 bases. The CDR3 is made up of 17 amino acids. With 11 bases clipped from V and 6 bases from J, the junction kept 22 bases outside the gene matches. Germline lookup yields CDR1 MNHGY and CDR2 SVAAGI. The CDR3 protein is CALGGKGQGPRSAEAFF. For the CDR3, the DNA is TGTGCCTTGGGGGGCAAGGGACAGGGCCCGCGGAGCGCTGAAGCTTTCTTT.

The table lists this clonotype with many counts. The chain links TRBV11-2 to TRBJ2-5; D not certain. From germline, CDR1 is SGHAT and CDR2 FQNNGV. Trimming removed 0 bases from V and 3 bases from J, with 8 bases in between. The CDR3 extends over 14 amino acids. CDR3 sequence reads: CASSLELSEETQYF. In DNA, the CDR3 is TGTGCCAGCAGCTTAGAGCTCAGCGAAGAGACCCAGTACTTC.

This sequence joins TRBV15 and TRBJ1-2; perhaps TRBD1 as D (6 bases). Germline V gives CDR1 LNHNV, CDR2 YYDKDF (reference sequence). The CDR3 length is 16 residues. The CDR3 DNA is TGTTCTACCAGCAGAGCCAAACAGGGTACTACGTATGGCTACACCTTC. It specifies CSTSRAKQGTTYGYTF.

This clonotype was detected ten times or more. Written as DNA, the CDR3 is TGTGCCAGCAGCCCCTCGGGAGGCGGGGTTTCTTTTGGCTACACCTTC. This gives the protein CASSPSGGGVSFGYTF. The rearrangement links TRBV7-3 to TRBJ1-2, with D hard to call. Trimming pared 5 bases from V and 7 bases from J, leaving 23 bases between. This CDR3 spans 16 amino acids. Germline V gene sequence: CDR1 SGHTA, CDR2 FQGTGA.

This clonotype was picked up many times. The chain carries TRBV18 and TRBJ1-1; perhaps TRBD1 as D (6 bases). CDR3 length: 13 residues. The germline V gene has CDR1 KGHSH and CDR2 LQKENI. V lost 3 bases to trimming and J lost 1 base, with 6 bases between them. In nucleotides, the CDR3 is TGTGCCAGCTCACCGGGGGCGAACACTGAAGCTTTCTTT. Translating it yields CASSPGANTEAFF.

This clonotype has ten or more counts. This chain links TRBV3-1 with TRBJ2-1; D unclear. Germline V gene lookup returns CDR1 LGHDT and CDR2 YNNKEL (reference sequence). The V end lost 0 bases, the J end lost 7 bases, and 7 bases lay between the germline ends. The CDR3 contains 13 residues. The CDR3 is CASSQEWVNEQFF. The CDR3 DNA reads TGTGCCAGCAGCCAAGAATGGGTGAATGAGCAGTTCTTC.

This clonotype was recorded at least ten times. The genes are TRBV12-3 or TRBV12-4 and TRBJ1-2, with D perhaps TRBD1 (5 bases). With 6 bases removed from V and 5 bases from J, the gap between germline ends came to 13 bases. This CDR3 has 13 residues. The CDR3 nucleotides read TGTGCCAGCAGGTCGGACACAACTTATGGCTACACCTTC. This translates into CASRSDTTYGYTF.

Only a few counts were recorded for this clonotype. The chain carries TRBV28 and TRBJ1-1; 7 bases agree with TRBD1. The CDR3 is 14 residues long. CDR1 MDHEN and CDR2 SYDVKM come from the germline V gene. J gave up 0 bases and V 8 bases, and 6 bases lay outside the gene matches. The CDR3 loop reads CASCQGGLNTEAFF. The CDR3 coding sequence is TGTGCCAGCTGCCAGGGGGGGCTGAACACTGAAGCTTTCTTT.

This clonotype was recorded many times. The chain links TRBV18 to TRBJ2-5; a possible D gene is TRBD1 (5 bases). Germline CDR1 KGHSH, CDR2 LQKENI. The V gene lost 3 bases and the J gene lost 5 bases, with 13 bases spanning the gap. CDR3 length: 14 residues. The CDR3 region has the DNA TGTGCCAGCTCACCGTCGGACAAGGGCGAGACCCAGTACTTC. It is translated as CASSPSDKGETQYF.

This clonotype appeared once. V usage is TRBV2 and J usage is TRBJ2-2; TRBD1 or TRBD2 may be the D gene (5 bases each). This CDR3 is 15 amino acids long. CDR1 and CDR2 (germline): SNHLY, FYNNEI. The V end was cut by 7 bases, the J end by 11 bases, with 23 bases between. The CDR3 reads CASMIARENTCELFF. CDR3 bases: TGTGCCAGCATGATTGCCAGGGAGAACACCTGTGAGCTGTTTTTT.

This clonotype was seen a few times. The chain carries TRBV29-1 and TRBJ1-1, with D unclear. The V gene lost 8 bases and the J gene lost 0 bases, with 16 bases spanning the gap. Germline lookup yields CDR1 SQVTM and CDR2 ANQGSEA. The CDR3 is 14 residues long. The CDR3 loop is CSFGNTFMNTEAFF. As DNA, the CDR3 is TGCAGCTTTGGTAACACCTTCATGAACACTGAAGCTTTCTTT.

This clonotype was detected only a few times. A far larger clone is a single base away, which makes a read error likely. The chain links TRBV6-1 to TRBJ1-3; tentatively, D is TRBD1 (6 bases). V was trimmed by 7 bases and J by 8 bases, leaving 15 bases between them. The CDR3 consists of 13 residues. CDR1 is MNHNS and CDR2 is SASEGT in the germline V gene. CDR3 nucleotides: TGTGCCAGCAATTTAAGACAGGAGGACACCATATATTTT. This sequence encodes CASNLRQEDTIYF.

In its sample, this clonotype was seen many times. The V call is TRBV6-1, the J call TRBJ1-3; D perhaps matches TRBD1 (6 bases). The CDR3 covers 14 residues. Trimming took 6 bases from V and 4 from J, leaving 13 bases between them. The germline CDR1 and CDR2 sequences are MNHNS and SASEGT. CDR3 DNA: TGTGCCAGCAGGGCACAGGGAATGGGAAACACCATATATTTT. Translated: CASRAQGMGNTIYF.

The chain carries TRBV7-6 and TRBJ2-7, with 8 bases lining up with TRBD1. The CDR3 extends over 14 amino acids. CDR1 SGHVS and CDR2 FNYEAQ come from the germline V gene. Trimming at V came to 3 bases and at J to 7 bases, leaving 8 bases not matched to a gene. The CDR3 loop is CASSLHDRGGEQYF. The CDR3, as DNA: TGTGCCAGCAGCTTGCATGACAGGGGAGGTGAGCAGTACTTC.

In its sample, this clonotype was seen many times. The V gene is TRBV10-3, the J gene TRBJ2-1; the D gene is possibly TRBD1 (5 bases). V dropped 0 bases and J dropped 5 bases, with 8 bases sitting between them. CDR1 is ENHRY and CDR2 is SYGVKD in the germline V gene. The CDR3 has 14 residues. As DNA, the CDR3 is TGTGCCATCAGTGAGTCCCAGGGAAACAATGAGCAGTTCTTC. Amino acid sequence: CAISESQGNNEQFF.